Each of the 23 T cell receptor beta chains below was sequenced from the same sample in a study of cytomegalovirus exposure and HLA in healthy donors. Amplification used 60 Vbeta primers and 13 Jbeta primers. Using immunoSEQ multiplex PCR, the repertoire was profiled, and TCRdb retains in-frame clones only, with some absent. The listing records around 70,000 clones. The sequenced sample consisted of PBMCs. The source is a boy under 18 in good health and CMV-seronegative.

The V gene is TRBV29-1, the J gene TRBJ2-1, with TRBD2 identical over 8 bases. There are 16 residues in the CDR3. Looked up from germline, CDR1 is SQVTM and CDR2 is ANQGSEA. Unmatched junction bases numbered 7, after V lost 1 base and J lost 2 bases. In DNA, the CDR3 is TGCAGCGTTGAAGTACGCACTAGCGGAGCCTACAATGAGCAGTTCTTC. Its translation: CSVEVRTSGAYNEQFF.

The chain uses TRBV30 and TRBJ1-1, with 8 bases fitting TRBD1. Germline V gene lookup returns CDR1 GTSNPN and CDR2 SVGIG (reference sequence). The CDR3 has 16 residues. Trimming removed 2 bases from V and 6 bases from J; junction bases left unmatched: 14. As DNA, the CDR3 is TGTGCCTGGAGTCTGACCCCCGGACAGGGTATCGCTGAAGCTTTCTTT. Translating gives CAWSLTPGQGIAEAFF. Full variable domain (missing parts from reference TRBV30 and TRBJ1-1): SQTIHQWPATLVQPVGSPLSLECTVEGTSNPNLYWYRQAAGRGLQLLFYSVGIGQISSEVPQNLSASRPQDRQFILSSKKLLLSDSGFYLCAWSLTPGQGIAEAFFGQGTRLTVV.

The V call is TRBV23-1, the J call TRBJ2-7, with a weak D call TRBD2 (7 bases). TRBV23-1 is an ORF; its function is uncertain. This CDR3 has 14 amino acids. The V end lost 2 bases, the J end lost 4 bases, and 12 bases lay between the germline ends. The CDR3 coding sequence is TGCGCCAGCAGTCAAAGTGGGGGGGCGTACGAGCAGTACTTC. Protein sequence: CASSQSGGAYEQYF.

V and J are TRBV6-1 and TRBJ1-1; TRBD1 matches 7 bases. The J segment lost 5 bases and the V segment lost 8 bases, leaving 11 bases of the junction unmatched. CDR3 size: 14 residues. The germline V gene has CDR1 MNHNS and CDR2 SASEGT. The CDR3 loop is CASRLRGGLTEAFF. Here the CDR3 DNA reads TGTGCCAGCCGTCTTCGAGGGGGCTTGACTGAAGCTTTCTTT.

This chain connects TRBV29-1 to TRBJ2-7; 7 nucleotides agree with TRBD2. The CDR3 length is 14 residues. J lost 5 bases, V lost 3 bases, and 10 bases had no gene match. Germline values: CDR1 SQVTM, CDR2 ANQGSEA. CDR3 amino acids: CSVDMAGDPNEQYF. As DNA, the CDR3 is TGCAGCGTTGACATGGCGGGAGATCCCAACGAGCAGTACTTC.

J is TRBJ1-4 and V is TRBV7-9; the D is unclear. Looked up from germline, CDR1 is SEHNR and CDR2 is FQNEAQ (reference sequence). The CDR3 totals 13 residues. Trimming left V 5 bases short and J 5 bases short, with 9 bases between. This CDR3 is CASSPGLNEKLFF. CDR3 coding DNA: TGTGCCAGCAGCCCAGGTCTGAATGAAAAACTGTTTTTT.

This rearrangement joins TRBV10-1 to TRBJ2-7; D is unclear. This CDR3 region has 13 residues. V was shortened by 3 bases and J by 6 bases, with 12 bases between the two germline ends. The germline V gene encodes CDR1 WNHNN and CDR2 SYGVQD (reference sequence). CDR3 amino acids: CASSEFPFGEQYF. The CDR3 DNA is TGCGCCAGCAGTGAATTCCCGTTCGGCGAGCAGTACTTC.

The V call is TRBV5-8, the J call TRBJ1-2; D is possibly TRBD1 (5 bases). V was trimmed by 1 base and J by 5 bases, leaving 15 bases between them. Germline CDR1 SGHTS, CDR2 YDEGEE. The length of the CDR3 is 15 residues. CDR3 DNA: TGTGCCAGCAGCTTGACCCAGGGTATCTGGTATGGCTACACCTTC. It yields the protein CASSLTQGIWYGYTF.

The gene calls are TRBV27 and TRBJ2-1; 9 bases align to TRBD2. In germline, CDR1 is MNHEY, CDR2 SMNVEV (reference sequence). The V gene end was trimmed by 4 bases and the J gene end by 8 bases; junction bases not matched to a gene: 12. The length of the CDR3 is 16 residues. The CDR3 region has the DNA TGTGCCAGCAGTTCGTTAGCGGGGGTTTTGGGGGATGAGCAGTTCTTC. The encoded protein is CASSSLAGVLGDEQFF.

The CDR3 spells CSGGQGTGELFF. The CDR3 bases are TGCAGCGGGGGCCAGGGTACCGGGGAGCTGTTTTTT. This chain links TRBV29-1 with TRBJ2-2; D may be TRBD1 (5 bases). In germline, CDR1 is SQVTM, CDR2 ANQGSEA. This CDR3 has 12 amino acids. V lost 7 bases and J lost 5, with 11 bases in between.

As to this clone: At one end the junction does not follow the germline gene, possibly because of a read error. The chain recombines TRBV30 with TRBJ2-5; 11 nucleotides match TRBD1. The J call may be wrong; the DNA end is better matched by TRBJ2-7. The CDR3 has 15 residues. Germline CDR1 reads GTSNPN; CDR2 reads SVGIG (reference sequence). CDR3 sequence (DNA): TGTGCCGGGAGCGATACCGGGACAGGGGGCTACGAGCAGTACTTC. It encodes CAGSDTGTGGYEQYF.

V is TRBV7-8 and J is TRBJ1-5; D possibly corresponds to TRBD1 (5 bases). This CDR3 comprises 15 residues. Trimming stripped 0 bases from V and 1 base from J, with 7 bases between. Germline V gene data show CDR1 as SGHVS and CDR2 as FQNEAQ. The CDR3 spells CASSLAGVSNQPQHF. DNA for the CDR3: TGTGCCAGCAGCTTAGCAGGGGTCAGCAATCAGCCCCAGCATTTT.

The chain is built from TRBV4-2 and TRBJ2-5; D remains ambiguous. Germline-derived CDR1 and CDR2 are LGHNA and YNFKEQ. The CDR3 totals 15 residues. The germline V and J ends were trimmed by 4 bases and 5 bases, with 17 bases remaining between them. The CDR3 sequence is CASSLREALGETQYF. The CDR3 DNA follows: TGTGCCAGCAGCCTCCGCGAGGCACTCGGGGAGACCCAGTACTTC.

The gene calls are TRBV27 and TRBJ1-2; D gene unclear. V was cut by 5 bases and J by 4 bases, with 23 bases left in between. The CDR3 has 17 residues. From germline, CDR1 is MNHEY and CDR2 SMNVEV (reference sequence). The CDR3 coding sequence is TGTGCCAGCAGTCCTATAGAGACAACAACTGACCTCTATGGCTACACCTTC. It codes for CASSPIETTTDLYGYTF.

The rearrangement uses TRBV29-1 and TRBJ2-7; 7 bases map to TRBD2. The end of the DNA fits TRBJ2-5 better, so the J call may be wrong. The CDR3 consists of 13 residues. Germline values: CDR1 SQVTM, CDR2 ANQGSEA. DNA of the CDR3: TGCAGCGTCCGAAAAGGGACTAAAGAGACCCAGTACTTC. This translates into CSVRKGTKETQYF.

The rearrangement links TRBV27 to TRBJ2-1; D is possibly TRBD2 (6 bases). The CDR3 runs 15 residues. Per the germline V gene, CDR1 is MNHEY and CDR2 is SMNVEV (reference sequence). The V end was cut by 5 bases, the J end by 0 bases, with 11 bases between. CDR3 loop: CASSLRGSSYNEQFF. The CDR3 nucleotides are TGTGCCAGCAGTCTTCGGGGGAGCTCCTACAATGAGCAGTTCTTC.

Of note for this clone: This CDR3 is also generated by other DNA sequences in the sample. The rearrangement uses TRBV5-4 and TRBJ1-1; a possible D gene is TRBD1 (5 bases). This CDR3 region has 12 residues. With 2 bases removed from V and 5 bases from J, the gap between germline ends came to 7 bases. CDR1 and CDR2 (germline): SGHNT, YYREEE (reference sequence). The CDR3, as DNA: TGTGCCAGCAGCTTTGGGGGGACTGAAGCTTTCTTT. This encodes CASSFGGTEAFF.

The chain is built from TRBV5-4 and TRBJ2-7; perhaps TRBD2 as D (5 bases). The CDR3 is 13 residues long. Germline V CDR1 and CDR2: SGHNT, YYREEE (reference sequence). V was trimmed by 5 bases and J by 5 bases, leaving 14 bases between them. The CDR3 DNA sequence: TGTGCCAGCAGACTCGAGGGCCGCCACGAGCAGTACTTC. Translation gives CASRLEGRHEQYF.

This chain joins TRBV2 and TRBJ2-3; 11 bases fit TRBD2. CDR3 length equals 17 residues. With V trimmed by 3 bases and J by 5 bases, 10 bases remained unmatched. Germline CDR1 and CDR2: SNHLY and FYNNEI. The CDR3 region is CASSDPTSGSSRDTQYF. The CDR3 region has the DNA TGTGCCAGCAGTGACCCCACTAGCGGGAGTTCTAGAGATACGCAGTATTTT.

This chain joins TRBV7-3 and TRBJ2-1; TRBD2 is a possible D gene (6 bases). Trimming took off 5 bases at V and 9 bases at J, with 17 bases between the two ends. The CDR3 is made up of 14 amino acids. The V gene's germline CDR1 is SGHTA and CDR2 FQGTGA. The CDR3 loop is CASSESFGTREQFF. The CDR3 nucleotides read TGTGCCAGCAGCGAATCCTTCGGGACTCGTGAGCAGTTCTTC.

The CDR3 DNA follows: TGTGCCTGGAGTAACCCGACAGGACAACTAAGCTCCTATAATTCACCCCTCCACTTT. It codes for CAWSNPTGQLSSYNSPLHF. The genes are TRBV30 and TRBJ1-6; a weak D match, TRBD1 (6 bases). CDR1 GTSNPN and CDR2 SVGIG come from the germline V gene (reference sequence). The CDR3 consists of 19 residues. Trimming left V 2 bases short and J 0 bases short, with 20 bases between.

The gene calls are TRBV15 and TRBJ2-7; 11 bases fit TRBD1. The V segment lost 5 bases and the J segment 4 bases; nucleotides outside the gene matches: 4. The CDR3 runs to 14 residues. The V gene's germline CDR1 is LNHNV and CDR2 YYDKDF (reference sequence). The CDR3 DNA sequence: TGTGCCACCAGCTGGACAGGGGGCGGGTACGAGCAGTACTTC. Its translation is CATSWTGGGYEQYF.

To note about this clone: One junction end disagrees with the germline gene, perhaps due to a read error. The J gene is TRBJ1-1, the V gene TRBV29-1, with a tentative D call TRBD1 (6 bases). This CDR3 is built from 15 residues. CDR1 and CDR2 from the germline V gene are SQVTM and ANQGSEA. This CDR3 reads CSVGYGGASNTEDFF. The CDR3 bases are TGCAGCGTTGGTTATGGGGGGGCATCGAACACTGAAGATTTCTTT.